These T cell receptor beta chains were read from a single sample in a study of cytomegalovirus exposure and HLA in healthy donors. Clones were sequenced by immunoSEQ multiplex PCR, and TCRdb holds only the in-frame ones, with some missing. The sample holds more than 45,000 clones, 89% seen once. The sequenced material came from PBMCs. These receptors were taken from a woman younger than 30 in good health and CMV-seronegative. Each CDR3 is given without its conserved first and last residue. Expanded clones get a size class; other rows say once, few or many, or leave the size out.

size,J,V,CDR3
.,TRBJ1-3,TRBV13,ASSLQTSRSGNTIY
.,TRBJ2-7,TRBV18,ASSPTVSYEQY
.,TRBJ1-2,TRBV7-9,ASSPRTDRKGYT
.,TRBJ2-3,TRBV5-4,ASSRTQGAQY
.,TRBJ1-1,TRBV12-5,ASGLGEGRNTEAF
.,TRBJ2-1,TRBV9,ASSVGTSGGANNEQF
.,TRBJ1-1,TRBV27,AGSLGHLNTEAF
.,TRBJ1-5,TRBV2,ASSERQGDQPQH
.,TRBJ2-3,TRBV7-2,ASSLEREGADTQY
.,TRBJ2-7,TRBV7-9,ASTRDSYEQY
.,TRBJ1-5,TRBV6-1,ASTPGTGLDQPQH
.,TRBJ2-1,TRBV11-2,ASSFDSNTDRF
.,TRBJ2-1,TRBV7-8,ASSLAGRGGYNEQF
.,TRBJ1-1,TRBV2,ASSEARPRGPEG
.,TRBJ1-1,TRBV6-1,ASSRSGGMNTEAF
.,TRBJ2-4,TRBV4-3,ASSQDGTGRNIQY
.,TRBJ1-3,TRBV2,ASSPQLISGNTIY
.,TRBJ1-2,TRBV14,ASSQWGVGGYT
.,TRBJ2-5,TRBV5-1,ASSLVASQETQY
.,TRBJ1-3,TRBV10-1,ASSDGQGGNTIY
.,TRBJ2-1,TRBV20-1,SASLANEQF
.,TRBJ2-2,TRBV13,ASTRFGGFTGELF
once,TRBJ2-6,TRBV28,ASSVGTFGLVSGANVLT
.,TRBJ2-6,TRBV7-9,ASSSTVSGANVLT